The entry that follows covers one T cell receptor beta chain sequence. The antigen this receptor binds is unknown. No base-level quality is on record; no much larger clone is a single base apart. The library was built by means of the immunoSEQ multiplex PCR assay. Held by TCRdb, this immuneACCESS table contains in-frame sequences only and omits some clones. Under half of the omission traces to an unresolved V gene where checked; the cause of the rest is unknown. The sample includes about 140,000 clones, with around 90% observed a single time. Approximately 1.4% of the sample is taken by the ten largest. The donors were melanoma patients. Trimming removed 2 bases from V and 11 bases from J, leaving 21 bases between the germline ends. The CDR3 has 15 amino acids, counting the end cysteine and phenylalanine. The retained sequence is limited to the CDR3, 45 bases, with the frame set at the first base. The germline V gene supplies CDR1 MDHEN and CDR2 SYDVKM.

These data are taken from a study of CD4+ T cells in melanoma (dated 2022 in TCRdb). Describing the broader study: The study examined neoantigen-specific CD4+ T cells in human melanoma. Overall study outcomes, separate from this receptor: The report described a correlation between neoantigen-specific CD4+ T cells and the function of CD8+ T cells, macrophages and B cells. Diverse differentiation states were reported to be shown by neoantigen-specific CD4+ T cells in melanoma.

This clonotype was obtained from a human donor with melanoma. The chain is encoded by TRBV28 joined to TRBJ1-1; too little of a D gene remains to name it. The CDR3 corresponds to CASSLISVSEQYAFF. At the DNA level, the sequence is TGTGCCAGCAGTTTAATCAGCGTTTCTGAACAATATGCTTTCTTT.